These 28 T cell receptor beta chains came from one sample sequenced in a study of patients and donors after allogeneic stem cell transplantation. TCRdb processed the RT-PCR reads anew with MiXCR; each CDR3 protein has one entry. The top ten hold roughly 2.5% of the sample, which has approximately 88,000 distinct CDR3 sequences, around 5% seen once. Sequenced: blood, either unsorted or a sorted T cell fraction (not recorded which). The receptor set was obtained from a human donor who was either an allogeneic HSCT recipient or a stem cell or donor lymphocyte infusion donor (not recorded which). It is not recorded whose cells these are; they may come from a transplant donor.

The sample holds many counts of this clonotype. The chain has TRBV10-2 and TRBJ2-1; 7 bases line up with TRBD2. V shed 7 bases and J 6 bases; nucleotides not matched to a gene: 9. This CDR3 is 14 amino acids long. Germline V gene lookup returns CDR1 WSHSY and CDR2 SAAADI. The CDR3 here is CASTGAGRGNEQFF. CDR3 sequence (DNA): TGCGCCAGCACCGGGGCTGGGAGGGGCAATGAGCAGTTCTTC.

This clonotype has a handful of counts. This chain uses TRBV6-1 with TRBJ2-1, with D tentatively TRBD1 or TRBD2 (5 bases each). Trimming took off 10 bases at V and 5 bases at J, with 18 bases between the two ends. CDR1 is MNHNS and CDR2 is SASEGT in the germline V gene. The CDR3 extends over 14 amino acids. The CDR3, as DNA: TGTGCCATTAACTCTGGGGGTGGCAACAATGAGCAGTTCTTC. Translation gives CAINSGGGNNEQFF.

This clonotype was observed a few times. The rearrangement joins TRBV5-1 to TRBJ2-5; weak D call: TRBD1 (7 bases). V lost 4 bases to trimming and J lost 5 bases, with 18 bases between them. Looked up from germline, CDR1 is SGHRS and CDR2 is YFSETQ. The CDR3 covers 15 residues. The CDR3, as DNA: TGCGCCAGCAGCCGGGTGGAGGGGGCCGGGGAGACCCAGTACTTC. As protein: CASSRVEGAGETQYF.

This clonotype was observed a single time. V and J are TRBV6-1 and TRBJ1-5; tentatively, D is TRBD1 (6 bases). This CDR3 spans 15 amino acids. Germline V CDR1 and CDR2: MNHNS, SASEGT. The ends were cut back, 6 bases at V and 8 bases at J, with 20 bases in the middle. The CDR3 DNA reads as TGTGCCAGCAGAATCCGGACAGATATGGACGAGCCCCAGCATTTT. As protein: CASRIRTDMDEPQHF.

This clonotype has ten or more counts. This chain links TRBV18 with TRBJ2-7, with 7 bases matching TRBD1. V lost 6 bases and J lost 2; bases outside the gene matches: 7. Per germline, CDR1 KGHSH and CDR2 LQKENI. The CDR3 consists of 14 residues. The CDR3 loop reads CASSRTGETYEQYF. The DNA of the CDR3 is TGTGCCAGCTCCCGGACAGGCGAGACCTACGAGCAGTACTTC.

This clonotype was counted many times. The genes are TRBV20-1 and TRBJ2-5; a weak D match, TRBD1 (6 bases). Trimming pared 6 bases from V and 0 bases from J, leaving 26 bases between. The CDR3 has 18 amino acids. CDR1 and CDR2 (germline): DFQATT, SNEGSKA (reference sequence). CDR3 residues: CSAQQETGPHLYQETQYF. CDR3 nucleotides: TGCAGTGCCCAACAAGAGACAGGTCCTCACCTGTACCAAGAGACCCAGTACTTC.

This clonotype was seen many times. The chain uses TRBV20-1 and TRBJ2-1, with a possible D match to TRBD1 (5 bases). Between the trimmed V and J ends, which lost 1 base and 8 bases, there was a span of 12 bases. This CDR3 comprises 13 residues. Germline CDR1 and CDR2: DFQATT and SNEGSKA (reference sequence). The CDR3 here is CSARVQVGHEQFF. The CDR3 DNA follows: TGCAGTGCTAGAGTACAGGTCGGCCATGAGCAGTTCTTC.

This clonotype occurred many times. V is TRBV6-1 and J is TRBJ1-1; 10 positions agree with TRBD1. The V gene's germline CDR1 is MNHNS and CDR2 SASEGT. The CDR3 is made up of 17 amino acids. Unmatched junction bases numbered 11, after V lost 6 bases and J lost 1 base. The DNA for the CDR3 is TGTGCCAGCAGGCCACTAGGGACAGGGGCTCAGAACACTGAAGCTTTCTTT. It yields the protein CASRPLGTGAQNTEAFF.

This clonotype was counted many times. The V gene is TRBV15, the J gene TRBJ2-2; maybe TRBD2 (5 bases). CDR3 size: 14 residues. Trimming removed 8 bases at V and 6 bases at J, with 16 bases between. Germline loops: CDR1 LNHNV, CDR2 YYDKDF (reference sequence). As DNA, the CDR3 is TGTGCCACCGCGAGGGTCGTAGAGGCCGGGGAGCTGTTTTTT. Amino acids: CATARVVEAGELFF.

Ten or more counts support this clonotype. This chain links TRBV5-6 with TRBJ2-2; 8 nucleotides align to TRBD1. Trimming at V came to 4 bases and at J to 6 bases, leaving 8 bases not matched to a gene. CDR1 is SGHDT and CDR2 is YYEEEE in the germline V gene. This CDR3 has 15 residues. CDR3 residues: CASSRTDRVPGELFF. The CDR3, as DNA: TGTGCCAGCAGCCGAACGGACAGGGTCCCCGGGGAGCTGTTTTTT.

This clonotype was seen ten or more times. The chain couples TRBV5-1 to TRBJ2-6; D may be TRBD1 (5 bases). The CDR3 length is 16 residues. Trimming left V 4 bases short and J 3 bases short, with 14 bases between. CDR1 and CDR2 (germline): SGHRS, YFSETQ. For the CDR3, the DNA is TGCGCCAGCAGCGTGACAGTGGGCTTTGGGGCCAACGTCCTGACTTTC. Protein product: CASSVTVGFGANVLTF.

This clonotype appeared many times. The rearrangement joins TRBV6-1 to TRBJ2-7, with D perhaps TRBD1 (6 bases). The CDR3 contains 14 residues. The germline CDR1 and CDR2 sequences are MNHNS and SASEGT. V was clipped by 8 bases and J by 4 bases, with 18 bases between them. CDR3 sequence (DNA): TGTGCCAGCCTTACCTCGACAGGCTTATACGAGCAGTACTTC. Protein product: CASLTSTGLYEQYF.

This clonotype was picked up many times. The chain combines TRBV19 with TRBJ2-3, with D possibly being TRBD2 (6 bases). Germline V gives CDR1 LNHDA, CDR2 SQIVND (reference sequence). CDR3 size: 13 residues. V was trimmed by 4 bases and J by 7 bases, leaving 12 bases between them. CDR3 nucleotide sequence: TGTGCCAGTAGTACTGGGACTTCGAATACGCAGTATTTT. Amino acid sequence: CASSTGTSNTQYF.

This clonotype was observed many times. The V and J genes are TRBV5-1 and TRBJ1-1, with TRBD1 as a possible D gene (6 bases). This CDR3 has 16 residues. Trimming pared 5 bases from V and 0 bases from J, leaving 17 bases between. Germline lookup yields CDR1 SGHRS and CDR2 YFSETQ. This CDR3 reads CASSPDPGTMNTEAFF. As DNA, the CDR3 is TGCGCCAGCAGTCCCGACCCCGGGACAATGAACACTGAAGCTTTCTTT.

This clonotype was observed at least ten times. The CDR3 coding sequence is TGCAGTGCTTCCGGACAGAACTCCTACGAGCAGTACTTC. It codes for CSASGQNSYEQYF. The chain carries TRBV20-1 and TRBJ2-7, with D maybe TRBD1 (6 bases). The CDR3 has 13 amino acids. V was clipped by 5 bases and J by 0 bases, with 11 bases between them. Germline CDR1 is DFQATT and CDR2 is SNEGSKA (reference sequence).

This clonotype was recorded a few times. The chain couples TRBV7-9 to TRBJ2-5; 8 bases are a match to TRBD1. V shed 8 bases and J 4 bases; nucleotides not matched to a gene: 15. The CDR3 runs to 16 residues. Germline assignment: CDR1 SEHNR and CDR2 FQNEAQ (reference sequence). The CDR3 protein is CASVPQGDLRSETQYF. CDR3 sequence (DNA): TGTGCCAGCGTACCACAGGGGGACCTTCGATCAGAGACCCAGTACTTC.

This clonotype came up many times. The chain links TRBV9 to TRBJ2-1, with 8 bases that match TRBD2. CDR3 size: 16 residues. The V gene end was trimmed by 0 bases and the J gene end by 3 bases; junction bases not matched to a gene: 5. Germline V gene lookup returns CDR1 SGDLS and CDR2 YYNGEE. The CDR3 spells CASSVGGLALYNEQFF. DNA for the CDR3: TGTGCCAGCAGCGTAGGCGGACTAGCTCTCTACAATGAGCAGTTCTTC.

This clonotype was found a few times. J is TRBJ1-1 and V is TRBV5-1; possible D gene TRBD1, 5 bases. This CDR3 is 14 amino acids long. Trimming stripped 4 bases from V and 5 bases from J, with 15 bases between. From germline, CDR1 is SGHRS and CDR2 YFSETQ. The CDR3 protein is CASSPGTALTEAFF. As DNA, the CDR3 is TGCGCCAGCAGCCCTGGGACGGCCCTGACTGAAGCTTTCTTT.

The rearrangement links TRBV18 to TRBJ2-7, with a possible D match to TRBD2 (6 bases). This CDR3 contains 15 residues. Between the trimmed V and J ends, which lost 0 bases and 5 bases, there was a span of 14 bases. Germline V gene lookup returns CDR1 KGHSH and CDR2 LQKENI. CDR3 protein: CASSPPASVIDEQYF. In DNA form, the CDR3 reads TGTGCCAGCTCACCACCGGCTAGCGTCATTGACGAGCAGTACTTC.

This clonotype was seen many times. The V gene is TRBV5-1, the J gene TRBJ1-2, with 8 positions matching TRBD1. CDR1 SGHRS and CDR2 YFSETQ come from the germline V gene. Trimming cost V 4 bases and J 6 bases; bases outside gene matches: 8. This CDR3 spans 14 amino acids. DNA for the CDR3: TGCGCCAGCAGCGATCGACAGGGGACGGATGGCTACACCTTC. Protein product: CASSDRQGTDGYTF.

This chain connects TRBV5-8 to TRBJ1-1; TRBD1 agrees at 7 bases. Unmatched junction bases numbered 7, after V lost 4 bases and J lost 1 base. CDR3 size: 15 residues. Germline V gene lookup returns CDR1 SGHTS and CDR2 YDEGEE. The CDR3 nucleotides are TGTGCCAGCAGCCTGGGACAGCCGGGGAACACTGAAGCTTTCTTT. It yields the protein CASSLGQPGNTEAFF.

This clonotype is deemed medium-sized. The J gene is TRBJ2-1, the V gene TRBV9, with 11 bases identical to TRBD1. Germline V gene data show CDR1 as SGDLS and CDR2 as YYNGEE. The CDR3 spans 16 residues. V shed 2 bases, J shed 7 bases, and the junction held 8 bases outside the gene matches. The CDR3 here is CASSVSGQGAGNEQFF. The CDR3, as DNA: TGTGCCAGCAGCGTTTCAGGACAGGGGGCTGGAAATGAGCAGTTCTTC.

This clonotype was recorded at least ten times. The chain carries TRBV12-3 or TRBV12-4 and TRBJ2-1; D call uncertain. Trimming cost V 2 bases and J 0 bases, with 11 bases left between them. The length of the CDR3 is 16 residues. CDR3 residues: CASSLIVESSYNEQFF. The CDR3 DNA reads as TGTGCCAGCAGTTTAATCGTGGAGAGCTCCTACAATGAGCAGTTCTTC.

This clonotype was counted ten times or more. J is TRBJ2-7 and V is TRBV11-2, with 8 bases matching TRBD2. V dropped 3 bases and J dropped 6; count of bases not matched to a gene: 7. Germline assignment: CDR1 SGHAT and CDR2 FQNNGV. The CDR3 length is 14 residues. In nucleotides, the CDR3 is TGTGCCAGCAGCTTCGATACCGGGACTAGCGAGCAGTACTTC. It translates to CASSFDTGTSEQYF.

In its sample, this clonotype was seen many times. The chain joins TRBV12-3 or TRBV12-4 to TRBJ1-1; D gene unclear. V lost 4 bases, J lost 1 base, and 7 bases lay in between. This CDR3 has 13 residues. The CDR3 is CASSSSTNTEAFF. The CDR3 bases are TGTGCCAGCAGTTCCTCAACGAACACTGAAGCTTTCTTT.

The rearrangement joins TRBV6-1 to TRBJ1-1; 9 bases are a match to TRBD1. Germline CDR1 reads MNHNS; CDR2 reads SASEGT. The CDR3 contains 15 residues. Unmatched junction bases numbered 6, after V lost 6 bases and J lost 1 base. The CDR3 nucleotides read TGTGCCAGCAGACCACAGGGGGCGGCGAACACTGAAGCTTTCTTT. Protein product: CASRPQGAANTEAFF.

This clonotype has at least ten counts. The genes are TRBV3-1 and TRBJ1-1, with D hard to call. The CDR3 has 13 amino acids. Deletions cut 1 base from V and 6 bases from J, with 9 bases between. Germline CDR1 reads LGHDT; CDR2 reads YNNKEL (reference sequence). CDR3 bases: TGTGCCAGCAGCCAAGCGTTCACACCTGAAGCTTTCTTT. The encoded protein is CASSQAFTPEAFF.

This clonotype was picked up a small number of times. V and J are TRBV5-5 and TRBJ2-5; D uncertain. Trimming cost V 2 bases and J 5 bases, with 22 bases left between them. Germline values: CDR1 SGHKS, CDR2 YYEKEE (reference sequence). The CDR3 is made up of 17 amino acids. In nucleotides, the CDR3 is TGTGCCAGCAGCTTCCGACCCTTACCGAGTTCCGTGGAGACCCAGTACTTC. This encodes CASSFRPLPSSVETQYF.